This T cell receptor beta chain was sequenced for a study of blood T cell repertoires in COVID-19. At the level of the study: Acute and convalescent COVID-19 specimens originated in the United States, Italy and Spain. In each case, the material was cDNA or gDNA derived from T cells, B-cell-depleted T cells, or PBMCs.

In the authors' methods: Reference gene primer amplification yielded estimated nucleated cell counts. Sequenced by immunoSEQ multiplex PCR; TCRdb stores in-frame clones only, minus some. V, J and clone size are taken as reported in that table, and D and trimming were inferred from the DNA itself. The profile shows roughly 250,000 clones, 70% to 90% of them singletons. Trimming at V came to 2 bases and at J to 6 bases, leaving 8 bases not matched to a gene. Germline CDR1 reads MNHEY; CDR2 reads SMNVEV (reference sequence). CDR3 length equals 16 residues. This receptor was taken from a man aged 40-49 years with acute or convalescent COVID-19. Sequencing input: peripheral blood. V and J are TRBV27 and TRBJ2-1, with 9 bases lining up with TRBD2. The CDR3 reads CASSLVTLAGINEQFF. CDR3 DNA: TGTGCCAGCAGTTTAGTTACTCTAGCGGGGATCAATGAGCAGTTCTTC.